This T cell receptor beta chain originates from a study of blood T cell repertoires in COVID-19. Per germline, CDR1 MNHEY and CDR2 SVGAGI. Trimming stripped 4 bases from V and 7 bases from J, with 10 bases between. This CDR3 is 13 amino acids long. The table came from immunoSEQ multiplex PCR; TCRdb's copy has only in-frame clones and leaves some out. The sample yields approximately 330,000 clones, 65% to 90% seen once. Donors were grouped by their self-reported clinical history. The chain joins TRBV6-5 to TRBJ2-2; the D gene is possibly TRBD2 (6 bases). Sequencing was done on a sample of PBMCs or T cells enriched from blood (not recorded which). The source of this sequence is a woman aged 40 to 55 with acute COVID-19. CDR3: CASSWRGSGELFF. CDR3 bases: TGTGCCAGCAGTTGGAGGGGTAGCGGGGAGCTGTTTTTT.